This T cell receptor beta chain stems from a study of blood T cells in healthy people across ages. The sample, about 10 milliliters of peripheral blood, was drawn from each donor. A minimum of 6 micrograms of total RNA was extracted per sample. The length of the CDR3 is 13 residues. V lost 5 bases and J lost 1, with 9 bases in between. This clonotype turned up a few times. Using a J-beta primer mix together with a sample-barcoded 5' primer, a second PCR was run for roughly 7 to 12 cycles. Using its own MiXCR run on the 5' RACE reads, TCRdb lists one record per CDR3 protein. This sample has some 1.6 million distinct CDR3 sequences, with roughly a third found just once.

J is TRBJ2-7 and V is TRBV12-3 or TRBV12-4; D remains unclear. The material sequenced was blood. The sequence derives from a woman aged 25-40 years in good health. The CDR3 reads CASSTDKSYEQYF. The DNA for the CDR3 is TGTGCCAGCAGTACCGACAAGTCCTACGAGCAGTACTTC.